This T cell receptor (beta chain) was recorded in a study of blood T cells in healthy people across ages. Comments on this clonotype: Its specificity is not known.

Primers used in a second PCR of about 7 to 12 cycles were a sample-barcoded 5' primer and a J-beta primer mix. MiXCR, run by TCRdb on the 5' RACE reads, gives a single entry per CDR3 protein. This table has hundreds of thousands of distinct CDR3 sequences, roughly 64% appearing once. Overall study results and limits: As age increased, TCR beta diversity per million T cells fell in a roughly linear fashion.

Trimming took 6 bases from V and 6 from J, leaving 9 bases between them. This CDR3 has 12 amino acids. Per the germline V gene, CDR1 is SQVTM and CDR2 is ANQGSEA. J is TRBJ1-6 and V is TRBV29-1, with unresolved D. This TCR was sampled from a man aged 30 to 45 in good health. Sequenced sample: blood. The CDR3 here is CSVKAPNSPLHF. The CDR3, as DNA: TGCAGCGTAAAGGCCCCTAATTCACCCCTCCACTTT.